Sequencing of this T cell receptor (beta chain) was carried out in a study of Ad26.COV2.S vaccination and SARS-CoV-2 variants. Study-level information: Intramuscular Ad26.COV2.S at 5x10^10 or 1x10^11 viral particles.

The V and J ends lost 7 bases and 5 bases respectively, with 8 bases between them. CDR3 length: 11 residues. Per germline, CDR1 SEHNR and CDR2 FQNEAQ (reference sequence). Documented treatment: roughly 18 received Ad26.COV2.S at low or high dose, single or two shots; about 5 received placebo; per-sample allocation not given. After the first vaccine or placebo injection, samples were drawn on day 63. Method: immunoSEQ multiplex PCR; TCRdb's copy keeps in-frame clones and lacks some. The repertoire consists of some 270,000 clones, with 87% occurring once and the leading ten covering under 3%. With respect to this clone: Its antigen is unknown.

Findings and caveats of the study: Assessments of TCR breadth and depth may have underestimated the total T cell responses. Vaccinated individuals (as opposed to placebo recipients) had higher spike-specific TCR breadth. Non-spike TCR breadth showed similarity between vaccine and placebo recipients.

The source material was peripheral blood, sampled in a trial of Ad26.COV2.S vaccine versus placebo. The sequence derives from a person aged 18-60 years who received the Ad26.COV2.S COVID-19 vaccine or a placebo. J is TRBJ2-5 and V is TRBV7-9; D unresolved. CDR3 nucleotide sequence: TGTGCCAGCACCTCTCGCGAGACCCAGTACTTC. It yields the protein CASTSRETQYF.